This TCR beta chain was profiled in a study of blood T cell repertoires in COVID-19 (dated by TCRdb to the early 2020s). In terms of the full investigation: Samples from collaborators originated in the United States, Italy and Spain and spanned both the acute and convalescent phases of COVID-19. The sample metadata nearly always contained a de-identified subject ID, COVID-19 status, age in years and sex. Deeply sampled blood TCRbeta repertoires from subjects exposed to, actively infected with, or recovered from COVID-19 were included in the dataset. The repertoires were made available in a free public database intended to serve as a resource for research on the immune response to SARS-CoV-2. Where available, HLA class I and class II types were taken from metadata supplied by the sample provider and were not determined by assay-based typing. The prospective study material was composed of cDNA or gDNA derived from T cells, B-cell-depleted T cells, or PBMCs. Samples were obtained from the ongoing ImmuneRACE study (first 160 participants) and from over a thousand subjects provided by 6 global collaborators. Overall study results and their limits: The amount of clinical and demographic metadata varied by source and participant and was provided uncurated.

There are 15 amino acids in the CDR3, from cysteine to phenylalanine inclusive. Left in the record is the CDR3 DNA by itself, 45 bases read in frame from the first base. CDR1 SGHVS and CDR2 FNYEAQ are derived from the germline V gene. Germline trimming amounts to 5 bases on V and 9 bases on J, with 13 as the count of junction bases outside the gene matches. Whole blood was collected in K2EDTA tubes by collaborating institutions according to the institutions' own protocols. For TCRbeta analysis, collaborators shipped samples as frozen whole blood, isolated PBMCs, or DNA extracted from either of those sample types. In this sample, this clone turned up once. No cognate antigen has been identified for it. It has no much larger one-base neighbor in the sample; base qualities were not kept. The immunoSEQ Assay, a bias-controlled multiplex PCR, was used to amplify TCRbeta CDR3 regions from genomic DNA. Under the source paper's analysis protocol: Within the assay, amplification of reference gene primers was used to estimate how many nucleated cells each sample contained. To quantify the absolute abundance of each unique TCRbeta CDR3 rearrangement, sequence reads were collapsed and filtered. For each sample, productive Simpson clonality was calculated as the square root of Simpson's diversity index across productive rearrangements. TCRdb provides this immuneACCESS table in a form limited to in-frame rearrangements. Some clones are lacking; in checked studies, under half of them reflect an unresolved V gene, and why the rest are absent is not known. V, J and clone size were drawn from that table, and D and trimming were deduced from the DNA. The sample table lists approximately 70,000 clones, 65% to 85% of them with a count of one. In total, the top ten clones hold about 4.4% of the sample.

This receptor chain uses TRBV7-6 and TRBJ2-1; the central 7 bases match TRBD2. The clonotype originates from a woman aged 60 to 75 with acute or convalescent COVID-19. Sequencing was performed on peripheral blood. In nucleotides, the sequence is TGTGCCAGCAGCCCCCAGAACGGGGGGAGGGGTGAGCAGTTCTTC. It translates to CASSPQNGGRGEQFF.